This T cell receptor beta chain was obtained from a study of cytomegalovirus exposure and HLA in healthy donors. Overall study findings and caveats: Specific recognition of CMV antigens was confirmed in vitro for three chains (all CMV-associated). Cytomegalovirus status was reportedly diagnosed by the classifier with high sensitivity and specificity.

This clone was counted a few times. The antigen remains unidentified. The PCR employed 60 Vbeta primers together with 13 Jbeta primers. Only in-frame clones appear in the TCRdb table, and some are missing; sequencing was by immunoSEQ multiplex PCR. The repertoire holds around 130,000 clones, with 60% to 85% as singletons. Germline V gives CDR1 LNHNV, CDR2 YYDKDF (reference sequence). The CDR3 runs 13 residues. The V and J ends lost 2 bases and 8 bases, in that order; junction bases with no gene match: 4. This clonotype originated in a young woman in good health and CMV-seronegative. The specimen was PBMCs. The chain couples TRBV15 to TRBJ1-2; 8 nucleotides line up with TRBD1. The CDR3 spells CATSRRQGAGYTF. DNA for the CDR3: TGTGCCACCAGCAGACGCCAGGGGGCGGGCTACACCTTC.